This T cell receptor beta chain was identified during a study of OX40 agonist ivuxolimab in advanced cancers. Produced via immunoSEQ multiplex PCR; TCRdb's table is partial and in-frame only. The data show approximately 72,000 clones, 88% seen once. Germline V CDR1 and CDR2: SGHNT, YENEEA. Trimming left V 1 base short and J 3 bases short, with 9 bases between. The CDR3 contains 14 residues. This clone was detected a few times. The sample here was CD4+ or CD8+ T cells sorted from blood, taken in a trial of the OX40 agonist ivuxolimab. The chain joins TRBV11-3 to TRBJ1-1; a weak D match, TRBD1 (5 bases). The clonotype originates from an adult with an advanced solid tumor such as melanoma, head and neck, liver or kidney cancer. This chain's CDR3 is CASSLGWGDTEAFF. CDR3 bases: TGTGCCAGCAGCTTAGGTTGGGGGGACACTGAAGCTTTCTTT.